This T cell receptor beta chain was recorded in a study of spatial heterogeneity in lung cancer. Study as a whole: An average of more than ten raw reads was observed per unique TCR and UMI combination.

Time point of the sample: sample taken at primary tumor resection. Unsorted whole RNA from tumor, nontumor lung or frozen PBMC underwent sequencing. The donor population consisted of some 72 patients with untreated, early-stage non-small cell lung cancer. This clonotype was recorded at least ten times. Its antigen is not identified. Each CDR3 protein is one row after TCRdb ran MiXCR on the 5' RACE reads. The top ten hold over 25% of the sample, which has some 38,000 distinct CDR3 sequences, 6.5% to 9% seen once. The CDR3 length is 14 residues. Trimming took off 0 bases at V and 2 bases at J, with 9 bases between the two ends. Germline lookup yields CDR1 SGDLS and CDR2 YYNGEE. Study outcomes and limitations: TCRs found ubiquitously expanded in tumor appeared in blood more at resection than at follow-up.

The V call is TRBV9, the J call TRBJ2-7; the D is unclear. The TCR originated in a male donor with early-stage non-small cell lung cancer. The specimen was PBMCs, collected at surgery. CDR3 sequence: CASSVEGSPYEQYF. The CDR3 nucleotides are TGTGCCAGCAGCGTAGAAGGGTCGCCCTACGAGCAGTACTTC.